This passage covers 20 T cell receptor beta chains from one sample sequenced in a study of shared clonotypes between healthy human individuals. TCRdb keeps only in-frame clones here, not all; method: immunoSEQ multiplex PCR. Of 1.5 million to 1.9 million clones listed, 95% to 99% are singletons. The sequenced material came from naive CD4+ T cells sorted from blood. The subset is: CD45RA+ positively selected. These TCRs come from a young man in good health.

The genes are TRBV10-3 and TRBJ2-7; 9 positions match TRBD1. CDR3 length equals 15 residues. Germline V gene data show CDR1 as ENHRY and CDR2 as SYGVKD. The J segment lost 5 bases and the V segment lost 5 bases, leaving 10 bases of the junction unmatched. Here the CDR3 DNA reads TGTGCCATCAGTAATCGGACAGGGGCCAACCACGAGCAGTACTTC. This translates into CAISNRTGANHEQYF.

V usage is TRBV11-2 and J usage is TRBJ2-5; perhaps TRBD1 as D (6 bases). This CDR3 spans 18 amino acids. The ends were cut back, 4 bases at V and 7 bases at J, with 28 bases in the middle. Germline CDR1 SGHAT, CDR2 FQNNGV. CDR3 region: CASSYQRVGATLDRTQYF. In nucleotides, the CDR3 is TGTGCCAGCAGCTACCAGCGAGTGGGGGCCACTCTCGATAGGACCCAGTACTTC.

This chain joins TRBV29-1 and TRBJ1-1; 8 positions match TRBD1. The trim removed 7 bases at V and 4 bases at J, leaving 11 bases unmatched. The CDR3 is 14 amino acids. Germline values: CDR1 SQVTM, CDR2 ANQGSEA. CDR3 amino acids: CSGRGWTGRTEAFF. As DNA, the CDR3 is TGCAGCGGTAGGGGTTGGACAGGGCGCACTGAAGCTTTCTTT.

The gene calls are TRBV5-1 and TRBJ1-4; tentative D call: TRBD1 (5 bases). The CDR3 consists of 15 residues. Between the trimmed V and J ends, which lost 4 bases and 3 bases, there was a span of 13 bases. CDR1 and CDR2 from the germline V gene are SGHRS and YFSETQ. DNA of the CDR3: TGCGCCAGCAGCCCGACAGTTTCGCCTAATGAAAAACTGTTTTTT. Translated: CASSPTVSPNEKLFF.

V usage is TRBV6-4 and J usage is TRBJ2-1; 10 bases fit TRBD2. Germline V CDR1 and CDR2: MRHNA, SNTAGT. The CDR3 sequence is 14 residues long. Unmatched junction bases numbered 5, after V lost 6 bases and J lost 6 bases. This CDR3 is CASSASGGINEQFF. CDR3 in DNA: TGTGCCAGCAGCGCTAGCGGGGGCATCAATGAGCAGTTCTTC.

The V and J genes are TRBV5-6 and TRBJ1-5, with 9 bases aligning to TRBD1. Trimming removed 0 bases from V and 3 bases from J; junction bases left unmatched: 1. The length of the CDR3 is 15 residues. Per the germline V gene, CDR1 is SGHDT and CDR2 is YYEEEE. The CDR3 region is CASSLGTGANQPQHF. In DNA form, the CDR3 reads TGTGCCAGCAGCTTGGGGACAGGGGCCAATCAGCCCCAGCATTTT.

The CDR3 sequence: CASSLSQPTAANTGELFF. CDR3 bases: TGTGCCAGCAGCTTATCCCAACCCACAGCGGCGAACACCGGGGAGCTGTTTTTT. V usage is TRBV7-8 and J usage is TRBJ2-2, with a tentative D call TRBD2 (5 bases). The V gene lost 2 bases and the J gene lost 0 bases, with 16 bases spanning the gap. CDR3 size: 18 residues. Germline V gene sequence: CDR1 SGHVS, CDR2 FQNEAQ.

CDR3 sequence (DNA): TGCGCCAGCAGCTCCCCGGGATTCTACGAGCAGTACTTC. This gives the protein CASSSPGFYEQYF. The chain links TRBV5-1 to TRBJ2-7, with D possibly TRBD2 on 5 matching bases. V lost 3 bases and J 3 bases, leaving 10 bases between the germline ends. CDR3 length: 13 amino acids. Germline V gene sequence: CDR1 SGHRS, CDR2 YFSETQ. Full variable domain (remainder filled in from reference TRBV5-1 and TRBJ2-7): KAGVTQTPRYLIKTRGQQVTLSCSPISGHRSVSWYQQTPGQGLQFLFEYFSETQRNKGNFPGRFSGRQFSNSRSEMNVSTLELGDSALYLCASSSPGFYEQYFGPGTRLTVT.

V is TRBV19 and J is TRBJ2-1; either TRBD1 or TRBD2 may supply D (7 bases each). This CDR3 comprises 13 residues. Trimming cost V 7 bases and J 7 bases, with 14 bases left between them. In germline, CDR1 is LNHDA, CDR2 SQIVND (reference sequence). CDR3 sequence: CASKRDSNNEQFF. The CDR3 bases are TGTGCCAGTAAGCGGGACAGTAATAATGAGCAGTTCTTC. Full variable domain (remainder filled in from reference TRBV19 and TRBJ2-1): DGGITQSPKYLFRKEGQNVTLSCEQNLNHDAMYWYRQDPGQGLRLIYYSQIVNDFQKGDIAEGYSVSREKKESFPLTVTSAQKNPTAFYLCASKRDSNNEQFFGPGTRLTVL.

A word on this clone: Distinct nucleotide sequences in the sample also encode this CDR3. The rearrangement links TRBV28 to TRBJ2-5; TRBD2 aligns across 7 bases. Per germline, CDR1 MDHEN and CDR2 SYDVKM. The trim removed 5 bases at V and 1 base at J, leaving 4 bases unmatched. The CDR3 length is 14 residues. The CDR3 sequence: CASSRSGGQETQYF. Here the CDR3 DNA reads TGTGCCAGCAGTCGCTCGGGGGGCCAAGAGACCCAGTACTTC.

CDR3 nucleotide sequence: TGCAGCGTTCCGAGAGGGGGGACCCAGTACTTC. This codes for CSVPRGGTQYF. The chain uses TRBV29-1 and TRBJ2-5; weak D call: TRBD1 (6 bases). The CDR3 runs to 11 residues. V lost 5 bases, J lost 7 bases, and 11 bases lay in between. The germline CDR1 and CDR2 sequences are SQVTM and ANQGSEA.

The rearrangement uses TRBV7-6 and TRBJ1-5; the D gene is possibly TRBD1 (5 bases). Per germline, CDR1 SGHVS and CDR2 FNYEAQ. Trimming removed 5 bases from V and 2 bases from J, with 16 bases in between. This CDR3 comprises 16 residues. The CDR3 nucleotides read TGTGCCAGCAGCCCCACCCGGGGGATTGGCAATCAGCCCCAGCATTTT. This gives the protein CASSPTRGIGNQPQHF.

With regard to this clone: Other DNA variants within this sample encode the same CDR3. The chain uses TRBV5-1 and TRBJ2-4; 9 positions match TRBD1. The V gene's germline CDR1 is SGHRS and CDR2 YFSETQ. The CDR3 runs 13 residues. V lost 4 bases, J lost 8 bases, and 4 bases stayed unmatched. The CDR3 DNA follows: TGCGCCAGCAGCAGCGACAGGGGGTACATTCAGTACTTC. Its protein product is CASSSDRGYIQYF.

CDR3 in amino acids: CASSLTGEQYF. In DNA form, the CDR3 reads TGCGCCAGCAGCTTAACAGGCGAGCAGTACTTC. The chain uses TRBV5-1 and TRBJ2-7; D is perhaps TRBD1 (5 bases). This CDR3 is built from 11 residues. CDR1 SGHRS and CDR2 YFSETQ come from the germline V gene. Deletions cut 2 bases from V and 6 bases from J, with 6 bases between.

CDR3 region: CASTGGPTSGRAVGHAYEQYF. In DNA, the CDR3 is TGTGCCAGCACCGGCGGGCCGACTAGCGGGAGGGCGGTGGGGCACGCCTACGAGCAGTACTTC. V and J are TRBV28 and TRBJ2-7, with 14 bases fitting TRBD2. Germline V gene data show CDR1 as MDHEN and CDR2 as SYDVKM. Losses at the gene ends were 7 bases for V and 2 bases for J; bases not matched to a gene: 22. The CDR3 has 21 residues.

The chain couples TRBV30 to TRBJ2-3, with D perhaps TRBD2 (6 bases). There are 17 residues in the CDR3. Germline V lookup: CDR1 GTSNPN, CDR2 SVGIG (reference sequence). Trimming took off 3 bases at V and 2 bases at J, with 21 bases between the two ends. The CDR3 bases are TGTGCCTGGAGGCCCCGCAGGGACTCATCCCCCACAGATACGCAGTATTTT. Its protein is CAWRPRRDSSPTDTQYF.

The V gene is TRBV5-1, the J gene TRBJ2-3, with 7 nucleotides matching TRBD1. The V and J ends lost 6 bases and 4 bases, in that order; junction bases with no gene match: 11. The CDR3 runs 15 residues. Germline CDR1 is SGHRS and CDR2 is YFSETQ. CDR3 protein: CASNAVRGQADTQYF. The CDR3 coding sequence is TGCGCCAGCAACGCCGTAAGGGGGCAGGCAGATACGCAGTATTTT.

J is TRBJ1-5 and V is TRBV6-4; D is perhaps TRBD1 (6 bases). CDR1 and CDR2 from the germline V gene are MRHNA and SNTAGT. The V and J ends lost 7 bases and 0 bases respectively, with 10 bases between them. This CDR3 spans 14 amino acids. The CDR3 reads CASITQGSNQPQHF. The DNA for the CDR3 is TGTGCCAGCATCACACAGGGTAGCAATCAGCCCCAGCATTTT.

CDR3 nucleotide sequence: TGTGCTAGTGGTGCGGACAGGTCCCCGGAGACCCAGTACTTC. Its translation is CASGADRSPETQYF. The gene calls are TRBV12-5 and TRBJ2-5, with 7 nucleotides matching TRBD1. The germline gives CDR1 LGHNT, CDR2 FRNRAP. The CDR3 spans 14 residues. Trimming at V came to 5 bases and at J to 5 bases, leaving 8 bases not matched to a gene.

This chain links TRBV9 with TRBJ2-3, with no clear D. Trimming cost V 4 bases and J 1 base, with 16 bases left between them. The CDR3 sequence is 16 residues long. The V gene's germline CDR1 is SGDLS and CDR2 YYNGEE. The CDR3 protein is CASSYTAKRGTDTQYF. The CDR3 nucleotides are TGTGCCAGCAGCTATACCGCCAAGCGCGGCACAGATACGCAGTATTTT.